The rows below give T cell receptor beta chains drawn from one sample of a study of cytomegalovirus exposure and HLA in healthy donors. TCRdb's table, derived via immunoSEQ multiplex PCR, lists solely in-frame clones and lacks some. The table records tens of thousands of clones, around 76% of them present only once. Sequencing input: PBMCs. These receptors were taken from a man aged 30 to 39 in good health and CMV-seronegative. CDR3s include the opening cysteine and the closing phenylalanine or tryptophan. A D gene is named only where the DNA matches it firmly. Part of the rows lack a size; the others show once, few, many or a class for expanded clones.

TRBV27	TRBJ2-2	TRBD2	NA	TGTGCCAGCAGTTTATATGGCGGGAGAGGGGCCGGGGAGCTGTTTTTT	CASSLYGGRGAGELFF
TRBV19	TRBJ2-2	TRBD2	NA	TGTGCCAGTAGGACCGTAGCGGGGGGGCTCGGGGAGCTGTTTTTT	CASRTVAGGLGELFF
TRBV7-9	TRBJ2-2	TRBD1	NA	TGTTCCACCGAGATCCGGGACAGGGGAGTCGGGGAGCTGTTTTTT	CSTEIRDRGVGELFF
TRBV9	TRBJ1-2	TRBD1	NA	TGTGCCAGCAGCGCAAAGACAGGGGAAGACTATGGCTACACCTTC	CASSAKTGEDYGYTF
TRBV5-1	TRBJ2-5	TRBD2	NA	TGCGCCAGCAGCTTTAGCGGGCTAGCGGGGGGCGGAGAGACCCAGTACTTC	CASSFSGLAGGGETQYF
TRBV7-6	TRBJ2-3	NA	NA	TGTGCCAGCAGCTACAAAACCCCCTTAAGCACAGATACGCAGTATTTT	CASSYKTPLSTDTQYF
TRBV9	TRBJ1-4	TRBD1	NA	TGTGCCAGCAGCGTAAGGGGGCTAGATGAAAAACTGTTTTTT	CASSVRGLDEKLFF
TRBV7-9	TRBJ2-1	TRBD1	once	TGTGCCAGCAGCGCCGACAGGGGGTCCTACAATGAGCAGTTCTTC	CASSADRGSYNEQFF
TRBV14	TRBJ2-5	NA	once	TGTGCCAGCAGCCAAGACCTAGAGGAGACCCAGTACTTC	CASSQDLEETQYF
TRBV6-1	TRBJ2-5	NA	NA	TGTGCCAGCAGGCAGAACCAAGAGACCCAGTACTTC	CASRQNQETQYF
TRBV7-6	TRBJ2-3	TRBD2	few	TGTGCCAGCAGCTCGCTAGCGGGTAGCACAGATACGCAGTATTTT	CASSSLAGSTDTQYF
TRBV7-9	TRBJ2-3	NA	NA	TGTGCCAGCAGCCCGGACCCAGGAGGTCCAGATACGCAGTATTTT	CASSPDPGGPDTQYF
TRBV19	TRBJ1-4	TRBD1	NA	TGTGCCAGTAGTCTCCGGGACAGGGGTGATGAAAAACTGTTTTTT	CASSLRDRGDEKLFF
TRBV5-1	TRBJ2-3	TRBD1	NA	TGCGCCAGCAGCCGGACAGGACCTAGCACAGATACGCAGTATTTT	CASSRTGPSTDTQYF
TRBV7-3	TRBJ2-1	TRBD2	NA	TGTGCCAGCAGCTTGACTAGCGGGAGTGTCGATGAGCAGTTCTTC	CASSLTSGSVDEQFF
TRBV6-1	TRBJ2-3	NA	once	TGTGCCAGCAGTTCAAGGAACCAGCGAGATACGCAGTATTTT	CASSSRNQRDTQYF
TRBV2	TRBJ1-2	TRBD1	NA	TGTGCCAGCAGTGTCGACAGGGCTGGCTACACCTTC	CASSVDRAGYTF
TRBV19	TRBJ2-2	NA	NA	TGTGCCGTTTCAGGGTGGGGCACCGGGGAGCTGTTTTTT	CAVSGWGTGELFF
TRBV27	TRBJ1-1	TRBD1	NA	TGTGCCAGCAGACCAACAGGGGGGAGCACTGAAGCTTTCTTT	CASRPTGGSTEAFF